The sequence of this TCR beta chain was determined in a study of vaccination effects on CD4 cells after COVID-19. The method was immunoSEQ multiplex PCR; TCRdb's version includes in-frame clones alone and lacks a portion of them. The profile covers tens of thousands of clones, with about four fifths appearing a single time and around 6% taken by the ten largest. The CDR3 extends over 12 amino acids. Germline lookup yields CDR1 MGHDK and CDR2 SYGVNS. Trimming took 1 base from V and 6 from J, leaving 4 bases between them. On this clone itself: Its antigen is as yet unknown.

The ViraFEST assay expanded antigen-specific CD4+ T cells with viral peptide pools before sequencing. The culture ran for 10 days before CD4+ T cells were isolated. The study found no prior SARS-CoV-2 infection in the vaccine recipients, who tested negative for nucleocapsid antibodies. The sequence was collected from a human donor who received a COVID-19 vaccine. The J gene is TRBJ1-5, the V gene TRBV25-1; D gene uncertain. The source material was CD4+ T cells from PBMCs cultured with HCoV-OC43 spike peptides, sampled before COVID-19 vaccination. Subset of the sample: HCoV-OC43 spike overlapping peptide pool stimulation. This CDR3 reads CASSEWGQPQHF. The CDR3 region has the DNA TGTGCCAGCAGTGAATGGGGTCAGCCCCAGCATTTT.